Listed below are T cell receptor beta chains from one sample, sequenced in a study of blood T cell repertoires in COVID-19. The protocol was immunoSEQ multiplex PCR, while the TCRdb copy is restricted to in-frame clones and leaves out a portion. The data show approximately 200,000 clones, 88% seen once. Sequenced material: peripheral blood. The receptors shown here come from a woman in her fifties or sixties with acute or convalescent COVID-19. Each CDR3 is given with its conserved first and last residue. The order of the fields is D gene, V gene, J gene, clone size, CDR3 protein, CDR3 DNA. The D gene is left open where the match is weak. Part of the rows lack a size; the others show once, few, many or a class for expanded clones.

>.|TRBV19|TRBJ2-1|few
CASTSRDLPYNEQFF
TGTGCCAGTACCTCCCGGGACTTGCCCTACAATGAGCAGTTCTTC
>.|TRBV2|TRBJ1-2|.
CASRADSRVDGYTF
TGTGCCAGCAGGGCGGACAGCCGGGTCGATGGCTACACCTTC
>.|TRBV29-1|TRBJ2-3|.
CSVNRADTQYF
TGCAGCGTTAACAGGGCGGATACGCAGTATTTT
>TRBD2|TRBV15|TRBJ2-7|.
CATSSRTSGSPEQYF
TGTGCCACCAGCTCCCGGACTAGCGGGAGTCCCGAGCAGTACTTC
>.|TRBV10-2|TRBJ2-7|once
CASKTDSSAYEQYF
TGCGCCAGCAAGACGGACAGTTCCGCCTACGAGCAGTACTTC
>.|TRBV10-3|TRBJ2-7|.
CAISEATETYEQYF
TGTGCCATCAGTGAGGCTACAGAGACCTACGAGCAGTACTTC
>.|TRBV19|TRBJ1-1|.
CASSISSGATNTEAFF
TGTGCCAGTAGTATATCTTCAGGGGCAACGAACACTGAAGCTTTCTTT
>.|TRBV11-2|TRBJ1-2|.
CASSLARGSWHTF
TGTGCCAGCAGCTTAGCTAGGGGAAGTTGGCACACCTTC
>.|TRBV5-1|TRBJ1-6|.
CASSVDGNSPLHF
TGCGCCAGCAGCGTGGACGGTAATTCACCCCTCCACTTT
>.|TRBV5-4|TRBJ1-2|once
CASSLVKPGSGYTF
TGTGCCAGCAGCTTGGTGAAGCCTGGGAGTGGCTACACCTTC
>.|TRBV2|TRBJ2-1|.
CASSKDNFAYNEQFF
TGTGCCAGCAGTAAAGACAATTTCGCCTACAATGAGCAGTTCTTC
>.|TRBV7-8|TRBJ1-5|few
CASSPGGEAQPQHF
TGTGCCAGCAGCCCGGGCGGGGAGGCTCAGCCCCAGCATTTT
>.|TRBV30|TRBJ1-2|.
CAWSVGGGAGYTF
TGTGCCTGGAGTGTCGGGGGTGGGGCGGGCTACACCTTC
>.|TRBV7-2|TRBJ2-7|few
CASSLQDTYEQYF
TGTGCCAGCAGCTTGCAGGACACCTACGAGCAGTACTTC
>TRBD1|TRBV7-9|TRBJ1-1|.
CASSRRQGQNTEAFF
TGTGCCAGCAGCCGCCGACAGGGGCAGAACACTGAAGCTTTCTTT
>TRBD1|TRBV7-9|TRBJ1-1|once
CASSPDRGVSEAFF
TGTGCCAGCAGCCCCGACAGGGGAGTTTCTGAAGCTTTCTTT
>.|TRBV14|TRBJ1-1|once
CASSQDWQGTEAFF
TGTGCCAGCAGCCAAGATTGGCAGGGCACTGAAGCTTTCTTT
>.|TRBV28|TRBJ1-1|.
CASSSDGDNTEAFF
TGTGCCAGCAGTTCAGACGGAGATAACACTGAAGCTTTCTTT
>.|TRBV7-2|TRBJ2-3|.
CASSLVGGSGTDTQYF
TGTGCCAGCAGCTTAGTGGGGGGTTCCGGCACAGATACGCAGTATTTT
>TRBD1|TRBV3-1/TRBV3-2|TRBJ1-4|.
CASSPGTGKGGEKLFF
TGTGCCAGCAGCCCCGGGACAGGAAAGGGTGGTGAAAAACTGTTTTTT
>TRBD1|TRBV5-1|TRBJ1-2|.
CASSLGGTDNGYTF
TGCGCCAGCAGCTTGGGAGGGACAGATAATGGCTACACCTTC
>TRBD2|TRBV19|TRBJ2-3|.
CASSLAGGPTDTQYF
TGTGCCAGCTCACTAGCGGGAGGGCCCACAGATACGCAGTATTTT
>.|TRBV6-1|TRBJ1-2|.
CASSERAGVGYTF
TGTGCCAGCAGTGAAAGGGCAGGGGTTGGCTACACCTTC